Following are 18 T cell receptor beta chains from one sample sequenced in a study of T cell responses to AZD1222 COVID-19 vaccine. Using immunoSEQ multiplex PCR, the repertoire was profiled, and TCRdb retains in-frame clones only, with some absent. The top ten hold around 21% of the sample, which has some 90,000 clones, 70% to 90% seen once. The sequencing here drew on peripheral blood, taken on day 0 of AZD1222 vaccination. The receptors come from an adult in good health.

There are a few counts of this clone. V gene TRBV6-2 or TRBV6-3 combines with J gene TRBJ1-5; D not certain. Trimming pared 5 bases from V and 3 bases from J, leaving 14 bases between. This CDR3 is 15 amino acids long. CDR1 is MNHEY and CDR2 is SVGEGT in the germline V gene. The CDR3 sequence is CASSDRKRPNQPQHF. The CDR3 DNA is TGTGCCAGCAGTGACCGTAAACGCCCCAATCAGCCCCAGCATTTT.

The V gene is TRBV12-3 or TRBV12-4, the J gene TRBJ2-3, with D unclear. V dropped 3 bases and J dropped 8 bases, with 9 bases sitting between them. This CDR3 region has 12 residues. CDR3 in amino acids: CASSFGPGTQYF. In nucleotides, the CDR3 is TGTGCCAGCAGTTTCGGGCCTGGTACGCAGTATTTT.

The genes are TRBV28 and TRBJ2-5; no clear D. The CDR3 spans 13 residues. V was pared by 3 bases and J by 4 bases, with 9 bases between. Germline V gene lookup returns CDR1 MDHEN and CDR2 SYDVKM. CDR3 in amino acids: CASSLDGVETQYF. In DNA form, the CDR3 reads TGTGCCAGCAGTTTGGACGGCGTAGAGACCCAGTACTTC.

The gene calls are TRBV5-4 and TRBJ2-3, with 11 bases that match TRBD2. This CDR3 has 17 residues. Trimming took 0 bases from V and 6 from J; bases not matched to a gene: 9. Germline-derived CDR1 and CDR2 are SGHNT and YYREEE (reference sequence). The CDR3 protein is CASSLANVAGGTDTQYF. The CDR3 region has the DNA TGTGCCAGCAGCTTGGCGAATGTAGCGGGAGGGACCGATACGCAGTATTTT.

The chain has TRBV15 and TRBJ2-1; D gene unclear. Trimming took off 5 bases at V and 7 bases at J, with 9 bases between the two ends. The CDR3 has 12 amino acids. The V gene's germline CDR1 is LNHNV and CDR2 YYDKDF (reference sequence). The CDR3 protein is CATSPGFNEQFF. The CDR3 bases are TGTGCCACCAGCCCCGGGTTTAATGAGCAGTTCTTC.

This chain connects TRBV29-1 to TRBJ1-1; TRBD1 might be the D (5 bases). This CDR3 has 12 amino acids. Trimming shortened V by 4 bases and J by 8 bases, and 14 bases separated the two germline ends. Germline CDR1 SQVTM, CDR2 ANQGSEA. In DNA, the CDR3 is TGCAGCGTTGCCCCTATGGACAAAGAAGCTTTCTTT. Its translation is CSVAPMDKEAFF.

This chain uses TRBV7-6 with TRBJ1-1, with a tentative D call TRBD1 (6 bases). This CDR3 comprises 15 residues. With 5 bases removed from V and 2 bases from J, the gap between germline ends came to 15 bases. CDR1 and CDR2 (germline): SGHVS, FNYEAQ. The CDR3 DNA follows: TGTGCCAGCAGCCGTCAACCCGGGGGCAACACTGAAGCTTTCTTT. It is translated as CASSRQPGGNTEAFF.

The chain carries TRBV20-1 and TRBJ2-5; D uncertain. Trimming took off 3 bases at V and 10 bases at J, with 15 bases between the two ends. Germline V gives CDR1 DFQATT, CDR2 SNEGSKA (reference sequence). This CDR3 has 12 residues. CDR3 residues: CSASQAQGNQYF. Here the CDR3 DNA reads TGCAGTGCTAGTCAAGCCCAAGGTAACCAGTACTTC.

The genes are TRBV7-8 and TRBJ1-3; 11 bases match TRBD1. The junction had 12 bases not matched to a gene; V was cut back by 6 bases and J by 8 bases. CDR3 length: 16 residues. The germline V gene has CDR1 SGHVS and CDR2 FQNEAQ. CDR3 bases: TGTGCCAGCAGACCTACTCCGGGACAGGGGGTCTACACCATATATTTT. As protein: CASRPTPGQGVYTIYF.

The chain is built from TRBV7-9 and TRBJ1-5, with TRBD1 matching over 10 bases. There are 14 residues in the CDR3. From germline, CDR1 is SEHNR and CDR2 FQNEAQ (reference sequence). With V trimmed by 5 bases and J by 7 bases, 5 bases remained unmatched. CDR3 sequence: CASSRTGGWQPQHF. The CDR3 DNA reads as TGTGCCAGCAGCCGGACAGGGGGTTGGCAGCCCCAGCATTTT.

The chain carries TRBV27 and TRBJ1-6, with D perhaps matching TRBD1 (5 bases). The CDR3 is 13 residues long. The germline V and J ends were trimmed by 2 bases and 9 bases, with 8 bases remaining between them. Per the germline V gene, CDR1 is MNHEY and CDR2 is SMNVEV (reference sequence). CDR3 bases: TGTGCCAGCAGTTTAACTGGGGGTTCACCCCTCCACTTT. Protein sequence: CASSLTGGSPLHF.

This chain joins TRBV15 and TRBJ2-3; 7 nucleotides line up with TRBD1. The CDR3 has 15 amino acids. The V gene end was trimmed by 0 bases and the J gene end by 5 bases; junction bases not matched to a gene: 5. Germline CDR1 LNHNV, CDR2 YYDKDF (reference sequence). This chain's CDR3 is CATSRDGRGIDTQYF. The CDR3 nucleotides are TGTGCCACCAGCAGAGATGGCAGGGGGATAGATACGCAGTATTTT.

Here the CDR3 reads CASSPKIGGYTF. The CDR3 DNA is TGTGCCAGCTCACCAAAGATAGGTGGCTACACCTTC. J is TRBJ1-2 and V is TRBV18; D is uncertain. Trimming left V 2 bases short and J 7 bases short, with 8 bases between. Germline-derived CDR1 and CDR2 are KGHSH and LQKENI. CDR3 size: 12 residues. The whole variable domain, remainder taken from reference TRBV18 and TRBJ1-2, is NAGVMQNPRHLVRRRGQEARLRCSPMKGHSHVYWYRQLPEEGLKFMVYLQKENIIDESGMPKERFSAEFPKEGPSILRIQQVVRGDSAAYFCASSPKIGGYTFGSGTRLTVV.

Only one count was recorded for this clone. The rearrangement joins TRBV7-3 to TRBJ1-1; D is possibly TRBD1 (6 bases). The V end lost 2 bases, the J end lost 4 bases, and 8 bases lay between the germline ends. Germline V CDR1 and CDR2: SGHTA, FQGTGA. CDR3 size: 13 residues. In nucleotides, the CDR3 is TGTGCCAGCAGCTTACAGGGGACCACTGAAGCTTTCTTT. This encodes CASSLQGTTEAFF.

In its sample, this clone was seen a few times. The chain links TRBV11-2 to TRBJ2-2; either TRBD1 or TRBD2 may fit D (5 bases each). In germline, CDR1 is SGHAT, CDR2 FQNNGV. Trimming removed 6 bases from V and 7 bases from J, with 12 bases in between. The CDR3 loop spans 13 amino acids. CDR3 in amino acids: CASSPGTVGELFF. In nucleotides, the CDR3 is TGTGCCAGCAGTCCCGGGACCGTCGGGGAGCTGTTTTTT.

The chain couples TRBV2 to TRBJ1-5; D is unresolved. The germline gives CDR1 SNHLY, CDR2 FYNNEI. V lost 7 bases, J lost 10 bases, and 20 bases lay in between. The CDR3 contains 14 residues. The CDR3 protein is CASKKVDGPQPQHF. CDR3 nucleotides: TGTGCCAGCAAGAAGGTAGACGGACCCCAACCCCAGCATTTT. Looking up the rest from reference TRBV2 and TRBJ1-5 gives the full variable domain: EPEVTQTPSHQVTQMGQEVILRCVPISNHLYFYWYRQILGQKVEFLVSFYNNEISEKSEIFDDQFSVERPDGSNFTLKIRSTKLEDSAMYFCASKKVDGPQPQHFGDGTRLSIL.

This CDR3 is CASSDSMGTSSYNEQFF. CDR3 in DNA: TGTGCCAGCAGTGACAGTATGGGGACTAGCTCCTACAATGAGCAGTTCTTC. This chain links TRBV6-1 with TRBJ2-1; TRBD2 aligns across 8 bases. Per germline, CDR1 MNHNS and CDR2 SASEGT. V trimming: 3 bases; J trimming: 0 bases; junction bases outside the gene matches: 7. This CDR3 has 17 residues.

The J gene is TRBJ1-5, the V gene TRBV7-9; no reliable D call. The length of the CDR3 is 12 residues. The V end lost 1 base, the J end lost 9 bases, and 7 bases lay between the germline ends. Germline V gives CDR1 SEHNR, CDR2 FQNEAQ (reference sequence). CDR3 sequence reads: CASSLEGRPQHF. The CDR3 region has the DNA TGTGCCAGCAGCTTAGAAGGGCGGCCCCAGCATTTT.